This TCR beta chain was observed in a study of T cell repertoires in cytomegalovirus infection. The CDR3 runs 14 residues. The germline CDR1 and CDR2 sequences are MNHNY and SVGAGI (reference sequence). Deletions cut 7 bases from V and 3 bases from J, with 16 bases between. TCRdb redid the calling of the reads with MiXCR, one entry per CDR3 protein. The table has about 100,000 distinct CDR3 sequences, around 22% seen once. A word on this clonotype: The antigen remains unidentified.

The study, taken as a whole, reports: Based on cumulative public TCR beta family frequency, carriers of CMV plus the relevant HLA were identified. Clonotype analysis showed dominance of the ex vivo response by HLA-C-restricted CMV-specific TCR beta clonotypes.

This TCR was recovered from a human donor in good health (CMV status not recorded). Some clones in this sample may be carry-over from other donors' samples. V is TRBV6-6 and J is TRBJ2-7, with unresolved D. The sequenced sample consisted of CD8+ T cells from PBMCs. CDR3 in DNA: TGTGCCAGCATTCCTCGGGCTTCCTACTACGAGCAGTACTTC. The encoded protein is CASIPRASYYEQYF.